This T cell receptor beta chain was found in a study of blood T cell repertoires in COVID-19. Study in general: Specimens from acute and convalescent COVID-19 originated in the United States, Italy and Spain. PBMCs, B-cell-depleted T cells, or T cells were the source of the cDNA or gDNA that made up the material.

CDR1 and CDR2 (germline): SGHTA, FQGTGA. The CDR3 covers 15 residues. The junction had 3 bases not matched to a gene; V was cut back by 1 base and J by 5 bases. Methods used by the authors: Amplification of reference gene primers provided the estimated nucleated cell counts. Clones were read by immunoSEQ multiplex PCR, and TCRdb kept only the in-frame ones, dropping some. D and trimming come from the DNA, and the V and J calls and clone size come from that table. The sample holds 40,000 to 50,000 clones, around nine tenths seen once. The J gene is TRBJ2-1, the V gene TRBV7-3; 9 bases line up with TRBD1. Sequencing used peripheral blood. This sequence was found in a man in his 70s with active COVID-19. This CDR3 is CASSLRRTGDNEQFF. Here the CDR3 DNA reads TGTGCCAGCAGCTTAAGGCGGACAGGGGACAATGAGCAGTTCTTC.